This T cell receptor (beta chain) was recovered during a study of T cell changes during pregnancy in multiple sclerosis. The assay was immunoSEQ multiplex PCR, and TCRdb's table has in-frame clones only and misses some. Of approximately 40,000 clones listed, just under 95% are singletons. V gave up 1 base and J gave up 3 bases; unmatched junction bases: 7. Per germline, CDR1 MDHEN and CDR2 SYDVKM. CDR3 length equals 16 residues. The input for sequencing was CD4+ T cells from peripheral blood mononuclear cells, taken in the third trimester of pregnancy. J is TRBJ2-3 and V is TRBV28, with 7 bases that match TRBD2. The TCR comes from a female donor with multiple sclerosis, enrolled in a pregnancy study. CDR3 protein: CASSLYGGGPTDTQYF. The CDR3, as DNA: TGTGCCAGCAGTTTATATGGGGGAGGGCCAACAGATACGCAGTATTTT.